This entry lists 30 T cell receptor beta chains sequenced from one sample in a study of CD8 T cells in Susac syndrome. With random hexamers, reverse transcription was performed on about 0.5 to 1 ug of RNA. MiXCR, run by TCRdb on the immunoSEQ multiplex PCR reads, gives a single entry per CDR3 protein. The data hold 250,000 to 350,000 distinct CDR3 sequences, with approximately 90% observed a single time. Sequenced material: CD4+ T cells from PBMCs. The receptors come from a human donor with multiple sclerosis.

This clonotype was recorded only once. The J gene is TRBJ1-1, the V gene TRBV11-1, with no clear D. Deletions cut 0 bases from V and 1 base from J, with 12 bases between. Germline V gene lookup returns CDR1 SGHAT and CDR2 FQDESV (reference sequence). This CDR3 has 16 residues. The CDR3 sequence: CASSLAPLGRNTEAFF. Written as DNA, the CDR3 is TGTGCCAGCAGCTTAGCCCCCCTCGGGAGGAACACTGAAGCTTTCTTT.

V and J are TRBV5-1 and TRBJ1-1; unclear D gene. Germline V gives CDR1 SGHRS, CDR2 YFSETQ. The CDR3 covers 13 residues. Trimming pared 4 bases from V and 4 bases from J, leaving 11 bases between. CDR3 in amino acids: CASSLGGATEAFF. The CDR3 DNA reads as TGCGCCAGCAGCCTAGGAGGAGCCACTGAAGCTTTCTTT.

V and J are TRBV7-2 and TRBJ1-2; D unresolved. Trimming took off 0 bases at V and 5 bases at J, with 13 bases between the two ends. CDR3 length: 15 residues. The germline V gene has CDR1 SGHTA and CDR2 FQGNSA. CDR3 in amino acids: CASSLAPGEGYGYTF. The CDR3 DNA reads TGTGCCAGCAGCTTAGCGCCCGGGGAAGGATATGGCTACACCTTC.

The chain links TRBV15 to TRBJ1-5, with no clear D. V gave up 0 bases and J gave up 2 bases, with 8 bases separating them. This CDR3 region has 15 residues. CDR1 and CDR2 (germline): LNHNV, YYDKDF (reference sequence). In DNA form, the CDR3 reads TGTGCCACCAGCAGAGATAAGACACGCAATCAGCCCCAGCATTTT. Translated: CATSRDKTRNQPQHF. The whole variable domain, remainder taken from reference TRBV15 and TRBJ1-5, is DAMVIQNPRYQVTQFGKPVTLSCSQTLNHNVMYWYQQKSSQAPKLLFHYYDKDFNNEADTPDNFQSRRPNTSFCFLDIRSPGLGDTAMYLCATSRDKTRNQPQHFGDGTRLSIL.

This sequence joins TRBV5-1 and TRBJ1-1, with D unclear. CDR1 is SGHRS and CDR2 is YFSETQ in the germline V gene. V was shortened by 3 bases and J by 2 bases, with 11 bases between the two germline ends. The CDR3 runs to 14 residues. Here the CDR3 DNA reads TGCGCCAGCAGCTGGGGAAGGGTAAACACTGAAGCTTTCTTT. This translates into CASSWGRVNTEAFF.

The rearrangement uses TRBV30 and TRBJ1-4, with D possibly being TRBD1 (5 bases). V shed 1 base and J shed 8 bases, with 11 bases lying between them. This CDR3 comprises 13 residues. Looked up from germline, CDR1 is GTSNPN and CDR2 is SVGIG (reference sequence). CDR3 bases: TGTGCCTGGAGTGAAGGGGTACGGGAAAAACTGTTTTTT. Protein product: CAWSEGVREKLFF.

This chain connects TRBV14 to TRBJ1-1, with D uncertain. Germline-derived CDR1 and CDR2 are SGHDN and FVKESK. The CDR3 loop spans 13 amino acids. The V end lost 5 bases, the J end lost 0 bases, and 7 bases lay between the germline ends. Written as DNA, the CDR3 is TGTGCCAGCAGCTACGGGATGAACACTGAAGCTTTCTTT. The encoded protein is CASSYGMNTEAFF.

The chain uses TRBV5-1 and TRBJ2-5; D is unclear. The V gene lost 2 bases and the J gene lost 5 bases, with 16 bases spanning the gap. The germline CDR1 and CDR2 sequences are SGHRS and YFSETQ. The CDR3 covers 15 residues. CDR3 residues: CASSFVADRRETQYF. Written as DNA, the CDR3 is TGCGCCAGCAGCTTCGTGGCGGACCGCCGGGAGACCCAGTACTTC. Full variable domain (missing parts from reference TRBV5-1 and TRBJ2-5): KAGVTQTPRYLIKTRGQQVTLSCSPISGHRSVSWYQQTPGQGLQFLFEYFSETQRNKGNFPGRFSGRQFSNSRSEMNVSTLELGDSALYLCASSFVADRRETQYFGPGTRLLVL.

The DNA for the CDR3 is TGTGCCAGCAGCATCCTCGGGACGATCTATGGCTACACCTTC. Translation: CASSILGTIYGYTF. V and J are TRBV7-9 and TRBJ1-2, with TRBD1 as a possible D gene (5 bases). Trimming took 5 bases from V and 4 from J, leaving 14 bases between them. CDR1 is SEHNR, CDR2 FQNEAQ, per germline (reference sequence). This CDR3 contains 14 residues.

In nucleotides, the CDR3 is TGTGCCAGCAGCTTAAAGGACAGGAGGAATAATGAGCAGTTCTTC. Translated, it gives CASSLKDRRNNEQFF. The rearrangement uses TRBV11-2 and TRBJ2-1; 7 nucleotides match TRBD1. The V and J ends lost 2 bases and 7 bases, in that order; junction bases with no gene match: 8. In germline, CDR1 is SGHAT, CDR2 FQNNGV. The length of the CDR3 is 15 residues.

The chain carries TRBV15 and TRBJ2-1; 7 bases line up with TRBD2. Germline V gene sequence: CDR1 LNHNV, CDR2 YYDKDF (reference sequence). The V gene end was trimmed by 3 bases and the J gene end by 9 bases; junction bases not matched to a gene: 11. The CDR3 extends over 15 amino acids. CDR3 loop: CATSSQREIGAEQFF. The CDR3 region has the DNA TGTGCCACCAGCAGTCAGCGGGAAATCGGGGCTGAGCAGTTCTTC.

This chain links TRBV28 with TRBJ2-3, with D maybe TRBD1 (5 bases). The V end lost 6 bases, the J end lost 1 base, and 14 bases lay between the germline ends. Per the germline V gene, CDR1 is MDHEN and CDR2 is SYDVKM. CDR3 length: 15 amino acids. The CDR3 loop is CASRDPGLGTDTQYF. CDR3 nucleotide sequence: TGTGCCAGCAGAGATCCAGGGTTAGGCACAGATACGCAGTATTTT.

This chain uses TRBV7-3 with TRBJ2-1; D not certain. Trimming removed 2 bases at V and 10 bases at J, with 9 bases between. The germline V gene encodes CDR1 SGHTA and CDR2 FQGTGA. CDR3 length: 12 residues. The CDR3 protein is CASSLPGREQFF. CDR3 nucleotides: TGTGCCAGCAGCTTACCTGGGCGGGAGCAGTTCTTC.

The chain recombines TRBV21-1 with TRBJ2-7. TRBV21-1 counts as a pseudogene. The CDR3 runs to 14 residues. In nucleotides, the CDR3 is TGTGCCAGCAGCAAGCGGGCATCGTCCTACGAGCAGTACTTC. Encoded protein: CASSKRASSYEQYF.

The V gene is TRBV4-1, the J gene TRBJ2-2; D ambiguous. V shed 3 bases and J shed 7 bases, with 27 bases lying between them. From germline, CDR1 is MGHRA and CDR2 YSYEKL. CDR3 length: 19 residues. The CDR3 loop is CASSQVPAVEPGGGGELFF. The CDR3 DNA is TGCGCCAGCAGCCAGGTTCCGGCGGTAGAGCCAGGCGGCGGCGGGGAGCTGTTTTTT.

The chain carries TRBV6-6 and TRBJ2-5, with TRBD1 matching 9 bases. The germline CDR1 and CDR2 sequences are MNHNY and SVGAGI (reference sequence). The J segment lost 5 bases and the V segment lost 6 bases, leaving 13 bases of the junction unmatched. The CDR3 loop spans 16 amino acids. The CDR3 nucleotides are TGTGCCAGCAGACCCTCCACAGGGGGCGGAATGGAGACCCAGTACTTC. As protein: CASRPSTGGGMETQYF.

This clonotype was detected once. The rearrangement uses TRBV20-1 and TRBJ1-3; tentative D call: TRBD1 (6 bases). Germline CDR1 is DFQATT and CDR2 is SNEGSKA (reference sequence). V shed 0 bases and J shed 2 bases, with 17 bases lying between them. The CDR3 has 17 amino acids. The CDR3 region is CSARERAVAGAGNTIYF. The CDR3 coding sequence is TGCAGTGCTAGAGAGAGGGCGGTGGCAGGGGCTGGAAACACCATATATTTT.

The chain joins TRBV20-1 to TRBJ2-4; a weak D match, TRBD2 (5 bases). Germline V CDR1 and CDR2: DFQATT, SNEGSKA (reference sequence). The length of the CDR3 is 12 residues. Trimming left V 6 bases short and J 7 bases short, with 13 bases between. CDR3: CSAKKRGNIQYF. The DNA of the CDR3 is TGCAGTGCGAAGAAAAGAGGGAACATTCAGTACTTC.

V gene TRBV6-1 combines with J gene TRBJ1-6; maybe TRBD1 (5 bases). CDR3 length equals 13 residues. V was cut by 6 bases and J by 8 bases, with 11 bases left in between. The germline V gene encodes CDR1 MNHNS and CDR2 SASEGT. CDR3 in DNA: TGTGCCAGCAGGCGGGACCTATATTCACCCCTCCACTTT. Residues: CASRRDLYSPLHF.

This clonotype was picked up a small number of times. V is TRBV6-1 and J is TRBJ1-5; D unresolved. The length of the CDR3 is 10 residues. Germline CDR1 MNHNS, CDR2 SASEGT. Trimming cost V 7 bases and J 7 bases, with 5 bases left between them. The CDR3: CASTRQPQHF. The DNA for the CDR3 is TGTGCCAGCACCAGGCAGCCCCAGCATTTT.

The chain carries TRBV14 and TRBJ1-2; 9 bases line up with TRBD1. V lost 4 bases to trimming and J lost 7 bases; unmatched junction nucleotides: 10. The CDR3 covers 15 residues. The germline V gene has CDR1 SGHDN and CDR2 FVKESK. Written as DNA, the CDR3 is TGTGCCAGCAGCCCTCACAGGGGGCGGTCTTCTGGCTACACCTTC. It is translated as CASSPHRGRSSGYTF.

This chain joins TRBV10-1 and TRBJ2-3; a weak D match, TRBD2 (6 bases). The CDR3 runs 14 residues. The germline V gene encodes CDR1 WNHNN and CDR2 SYGVQD (reference sequence). Trimming removed 6 bases from V and 3 bases from J, with 13 bases in between. This chain's CDR3 is CASSGGPGTDTQYF. DNA of the CDR3: TGCGCCAGCAGCGGGGGTCCCGGAACAGATACGCAGTATTTT.

The chain is built from TRBV30 and TRBJ2-3; D is possibly TRBD2 (5 bases). Germline CDR1 reads GTSNPN; CDR2 reads SVGIG (reference sequence). Between the trimmed V and J ends, which lost 2 bases and 4 bases, there was a span of 16 bases. The CDR3 is 15 residues long. The CDR3: CAWSRDPRRADTQYF. The CDR3 nucleotides are TGTGCCTGGAGTCGAGACCCCCGGCGGGCAGATACGCAGTATTTT.

The chain links TRBV14 to TRBJ2-1; D may be TRBD2 (7 bases). Germline V gives CDR1 SGHDN, CDR2 FVKESK. This CDR3 is 15 amino acids long. Trimming stripped 3 bases from V and 7 bases from J, with 16 bases between. This CDR3 is CASSQRGLRWNEQFF. The CDR3, as DNA: TGTGCCAGCAGCCAGCGGGGGCTCCGTTGGAATGAGCAGTTCTTC. The whole variable domain, remainder taken from reference TRBV14 and TRBJ2-1, is EAGVTQFPSHSVIEKGQTVTLRCDPISGHDNLYWYRRVMGKEIKFLLHFVKESKQDESGMPNNRFLAERTGGTYSTLKVQPAELEDSGVYFCASSQRGLRWNEQFFGPGTRLTVL.

The chain recombines TRBV28 with TRBJ1-1; tentatively, D is TRBD1 (6 bases). The ends were cut back, 2 bases at V and 1 base at J, with 11 bases in the middle. The CDR3 runs 15 residues. Germline V gene data show CDR1 as MDHEN and CDR2 as SYDVKM. CDR3 bases: TGTGCCAGCAGTTTAATTGGACAGCCGAACACTGAAGCTTTCTTT. It encodes CASSLIGQPNTEAFF.

V is TRBV20-1 and J is TRBJ1-1; TRBD1 agrees at 7 bases. V shed 6 bases, J shed 11 bases, and the junction held 18 bases outside the gene matches. Germline V CDR1 and CDR2: DFQATT, SNEGSKA (reference sequence). The CDR3 runs to 14 residues. The CDR3 spells CSAQDYRQGLVAFF. The DNA of the CDR3 is TGCAGTGCCCAAGATTATCGACAGGGCCTGGTGGCTTTCTTT.

CDR3 region: CASSFLQVNEQFF. As DNA, the CDR3 is TGCGCCAGCAGCTTCCTACAGGTCAATGAGCAGTTCTTC. The chain combines TRBV5-1 with TRBJ2-1, with D maybe TRBD1 (5 bases). V was trimmed by 2 bases and J by 6 bases, leaving 9 bases between them. The CDR3 is made up of 13 amino acids. From germline, CDR1 is SGHRS and CDR2 YFSETQ.

The rearrangement uses TRBV19 and TRBJ1-2, with a tentative D call TRBD1 (6 bases). V lost 0 bases, J lost 4 bases, and 15 bases lay in between. The germline CDR1 and CDR2 sequences are LNHDA and SQIVND (reference sequence). CDR3 length: 16 residues. The CDR3 protein is CASSIDQLGAGYGYTF. DNA for the CDR3: TGTGCCAGTAGTATAGATCAGCTGGGGGCCGGCTATGGCTACACCTTC.

The V call is TRBV7-6, the J call TRBJ2-3; D might be TRBD2 (6 bases). This CDR3 spans 16 amino acids. Trimming pared 5 bases from V and 2 bases from J, leaving 17 bases between. Germline V gives CDR1 SGHVS, CDR2 FNYEAQ. The CDR3 loop reads CASSPILAENTDTQYF. In DNA, the CDR3 is TGTGCCAGCAGCCCCATATTAGCGGAGAACACAGATACGCAGTATTTT.

This clonotype was recorded once. The chain uses TRBV7-2 and TRBJ2-4, with D unclear. Deletions cut 5 bases from V and 6 bases from J, with 17 bases between. The CDR3 covers 15 residues. Germline CDR1 SGHTA, CDR2 FQGNSA. The CDR3 DNA follows: TGTGCCAGCAGCATAACGAGTTTTCGGGTAAACATTCAGTACTTC. It codes for CASSITSFRVNIQYF. Supplemented by reference TRBV7-2 and TRBJ2-4, the full variable domain reads GAGVSQSPSNKVTEKGKDVELRCDPISGHTALYWYRQSLGQGLEFLIYFQGNSAPDKSGLPSDRFSAERTGGSVSTLTIQRTQQEDSAVYLCASSITSFRVNIQYFGAGTRLSVL.